A selection of T cell receptor beta chains follows, all from one sample in a study of T cells in tuberculosis. TCRdb's copy holds only in-frame clones and misses some; the assay was immunoSEQ multiplex PCR. The sample has some 90,000 clones, about nine tenths seen once. Input material: CD1b-GMM tetramer-negative cells sorted from PBMCs. These receptors all stem from an adult woman with latent tuberculosis. Each CDR3 is given with its conserved first and last residue. Each record gives: J gene, V gene, D gene, clone size, CDR3 protein, CDR3 DNA. The D gene is left open where the match is weak. Not all rows give a size; the values are once, few, many and, for expanded clones, a class.

TRBJ1-2	TRBV10-3	TRBD1	.	CAISDRTGGSFNYGYTF	TGTGCCATCAGTGACCGGACAGGGGGAAGCTTTAACTATGGCTACACCTTC
TRBJ1-6	TRBV11-2	.	.	CASSSRAWNSPLHF	TGTGCCAGCAGCTCCAGGGCATGGAATTCACCCCTCCACTTT
TRBJ1-1	TRBV6-1	.	.	CASRGGVKEAFF	TGTGCCAGCAGGGGGGGGGTCAAGGAAGCTTTCTTT
TRBJ1-5	TRBV7-2	.	.	CASTPWPGESQPQHF	TGTGCCAGCACCCCCTGGCCAGGGGAGAGTCAGCCCCAGCATTTT
TRBJ2-1	TRBV5-1	.	.	CASSLSVRGSYNEQFF	TGCGCCAGCAGCCTGTCGGTCAGGGGATCCTACAATGAGCAGTTCTTC
TRBJ1-4	TRBV19	TRBD1	once	CASSIDRRQGTNEKLFF	TGTGCCAGTAGTATAGATCGACGACAGGGGACTAATGAAAAACTGTTTTTT
TRBJ2-3	TRBV9	TRBD2	.	CASSDSSGVRDTQYF	TGTGCCAGCAGCGACTCTAGCGGGGTAAGAGATACGCAGTATTTT
TRBJ1-2	TRBV18	TRBD1	.	CASSPPNDRESGYTF	TGTGCCAGCTCACCACCGAACGACAGGGAGAGTGGCTACACCTTC
TRBJ1-3	TRBV5-1	TRBD1	.	CASSLGTAGNTIYF	TGCGCCAGCAGCTTAGGGACAGCTGGAAACACCATATATTTT
TRBJ2-3	TRBV5-1	TRBD2	once	CASSYPRERGDTDTQYF	TGCGCCAGCAGCTATCCCCGGGAGCGGGGGGACACAGATACGCAGTATTTT
TRBJ1-1	TRBV19	TRBD1	once	CASSIQSGGPYREAFF	TGTGCCAGTAGTATTCAGTCAGGGGGCCCCTATCGTGAAGCTTTCTTT
TRBJ2-3	TRBV20-1	TRBD2	.	CSGSRGGPQYF	TGCAGTGGCAGCCGCGGGGGACCGCAGTATTTT
TRBJ2-1	TRBV5-4	.	.	CASSHKGGGNEQFF	TGTGCCAGCAGCCATAAGGGGGGGGGCAATGAGCAGTTCTTC
TRBJ2-2	TRBV27	TRBD2	.	CASSSRTGTRGTGELFF	TGTGCCAGCAGTTCACGCACCGGGACTAGGGGTACCGGGGAGCTGTTTTTT
TRBJ2-3	TRBV4-2	TRBD2	.	CASSQLLAGGDTQYF	TGTGCCAGCAGCCAGTTACTAGCGGGGGGCGATACGCAGTATTTT
TRBJ1-1	TRBV5-1	TRBD1	.	CASSSRDRGDPEAFF	TGCGCCAGCAGCTCCCGGGACAGGGGTGACCCTGAAGCTTTCTTT
TRBJ1-6	TRBV28	TRBD1	.	CASSSVRGLGNSPLHF	TGTGCCAGCAGTTCTGTCAGGGGGCTGGGGAATTCACCCCTCCACTTT
TRBJ2-6	TRBV11-2	.	.	CASSSRGDGANVLTF	TGTGCCAGCAGCTCCCGGGGTGATGGGGCCAACGTCCTGACTTTC
TRBJ1-4	TRBV19	.	.	CASSIGGAGEKLFF	TGTGCCAGTAGTATCGGGGGGGCAGGTGAAAAACTGTTTTTT
TRBJ1-6	TRBV6-1	.	.	CASSEWSGNSPLHF	TGTGCCAGCAGTGAGTGGTCGGGGAATTCACCCCTCCACTTT
TRBJ2-2	TRBV4-3	TRBD1	few	CASSDRGNTGELFF	TGCGCCAGCAGCGACAGGGGGAACACCGGGGAGCTGTTTTTT
TRBJ2-2	TRBV29-1	.	.	CSVQGTFNTGELFF	TGCAGCGTTCAAGGCACTTTTAACACCGGGGAGCTGTTTTTT
TRBJ2-1	TRBV4-2	TRBD2	.	CASSRVRGGTSGNNEQFF	TGTGCCAGCAGCCGCGTTCGTGGCGGGACTAGCGGAAACAATGAGCAGTTCTTC
TRBJ1-1	TRBV6-6	.	once	CASREINTEAFF	TGTGCCAGCAGAGAGATCAACACTGAAGCTTTCTTT
TRBJ2-2	TRBV11-3	.	once	CASSHNSAGELFF	TGTGCCAGCAGCCATAATTCAGCCGGGGAGCTGTTTTTT
TRBJ2-1	TRBV20-1	.	.	CSATTGTEQFF	TGCAGTGCTACAACGGGGACAGAGCAGTTCTTC
TRBJ1-1	TRBV19	.	.	CASTEALNTEAFF	TGTGCCAGTACTGAGGCTCTGAACACTGAAGCTTTCTTT
TRBJ1-3	TRBV5-4	TRBD1	.	CASSLVGDRFSGNTIYF	TGTGCCAGCAGCTTGGTAGGGGACAGGTTCTCTGGAAACACCATATATTTT
TRBJ1-2	TRBV21-1	.	.	CASSKARQVSNYGYTF	TGTGCCAGCAGCAAAGCGCGACAGGTCTCCAACTATGGCTACACCTTC
TRBJ2-5	TRBV7-2	TRBD1	.	CASSLGQGDQETQYF	TGTGCCAGCAGCTTAGGGCAGGGGGACCAAGAGACCCAGTACTTC
TRBJ2-2	TRBV10-2	TRBD2	.	CASSRTSGVNTGELFF	TGCGCCAGCAGTAGGACTAGCGGGGTGAACACCGGGGAGCTGTTTTTT
TRBJ1-2	TRBV5-6	.	once	CASSLEGLRANYGYTF	TGTGCCAGCAGCTTGGAGGGGTTAAGGGCCAACTATGGCTACACCTTC
TRBJ1-5	TRBV9	.	once	CASSNGLNQPQHF	TGTGCCAGCAGCAACGGACTCAATCAGCCCCAGCATTTT
TRBJ2-1	TRBV6-4	TRBD2	.	CASSLGGGSYNEQFF	TGTGCCAGCAGTCTAGGCGGGGGGTCCTACAATGAGCAGTTCTTC
TRBJ1-1	TRBV7-9	TRBD1	.	CASSIQTGRGTEAFF	TGTGCCAGCAGCATACAGACAGGGCGTGGGACTGAAGCTTTCTTT
TRBJ1-2	TRBV27	.	.	CASSLLGGAGKGNYGYTF	TGTGCCAGCAGTTTATTGGGGGGGGCAGGGAAGGGGAACTATGGCTACACCTTC
TRBJ1-5	TRBV7-2	.	.	CASRAGQGNQPQHF	TGTGCCTCCAGAGCGGGACAAGGCAATCAGCCCCAGCATTTT
TRBJ1-1	TRBV5-4	TRBD1	.	CASSFLMQGGTEAFF	TGTGCCAGCAGCTTTCTTATGCAGGGGGGCACTGAAGCTTTCTTT
TRBJ2-1	TRBV28	TRBD2	.	CASSRNGLAGGMNEQFF	TGTGCCAGCAGTCGAAACGGACTAGCGGGGGGGATGAATGAGCAGTTCTTC
TRBJ1-1	TRBV7-8	.	.	CASSLGGGLTEAFF	TGTGCCAGCAGCTTAGGTGGCGGGCTAACTGAAGCTTTCTTT
TRBJ2-5	TRBV5-1	.	.	CASSLEARQFQETQYF	TGCGCCAGCAGCTTGGAAGCCAGGCAATTTCAAGAGACCCAGTACTTC
TRBJ1-1	TRBV29-1	.	.	CSVDGGGTEAFF	TGCAGCGTTGATGGGGGGGGGACTGAAGCTTTCTTT
TRBJ2-7	TRBV12-5	.	.	CASGLAGAGYEQYF	TGTGCTAGTGGTTTGGCAGGGGCCGGTTACGAGCAGTACTTC
TRBJ1-1	TRBV5-5	.	once	CASSHGGFLVNTEAFF	TGTGCCAGCAGTCATGGAGGGTTCTTGGTGAACACTGAAGCTTTCTTT
TRBJ2-1	TRBV29-1	.	once	CSASWPLSNEQFF	TGCAGCGCCTCCTGGCCCTTATCCAATGAGCAGTTCTTC
TRBJ2-1	TRBV15	TRBD1	once	CATSGDRANEQFF	TGTGCCACCAGCGGCGACAGGGCTAATGAGCAGTTCTTC
TRBJ1-3	TRBV10-2	.	.	CASSEGGSGNTIYF	TGCGCCAGCAGTGAAGGGGGATCTGGAAACACCATATATTTT
TRBJ2-1	TRBV6-1	TRBD2	.	CASSDLAALSSEQFF	TGTGCCAGCAGTGATCTAGCGGCGCTCTCTAGTGAGCAGTTCTTC
TRBJ1-2	TRBV18	TRBD1	.	CASSPRTGLQLNYGYTF	TGTGCCAGCTCACCGAGGACAGGTCTGCAACTAAACTATGGCTACACCTTC